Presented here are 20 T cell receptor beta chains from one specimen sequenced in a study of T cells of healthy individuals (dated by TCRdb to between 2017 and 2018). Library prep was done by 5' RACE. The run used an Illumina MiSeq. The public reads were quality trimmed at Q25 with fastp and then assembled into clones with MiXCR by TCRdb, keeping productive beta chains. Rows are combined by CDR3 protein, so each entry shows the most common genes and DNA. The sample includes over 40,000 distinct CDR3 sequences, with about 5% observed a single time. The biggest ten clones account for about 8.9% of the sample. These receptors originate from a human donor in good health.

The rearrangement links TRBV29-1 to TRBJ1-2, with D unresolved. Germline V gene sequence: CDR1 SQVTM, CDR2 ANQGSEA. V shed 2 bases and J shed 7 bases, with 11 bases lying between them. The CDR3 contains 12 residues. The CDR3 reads CSVELLGLGYTF. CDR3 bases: TGCAGCGTTGAACTTCTAGGCCTTGGCTACACCTTC.

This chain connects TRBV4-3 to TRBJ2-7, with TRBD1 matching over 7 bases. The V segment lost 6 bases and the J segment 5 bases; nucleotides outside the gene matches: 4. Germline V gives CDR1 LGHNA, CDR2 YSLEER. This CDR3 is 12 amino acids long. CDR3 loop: CASRLDRNEQYF. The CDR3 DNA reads TGCGCCAGCAGACTGGACAGGAACGAGCAGTACTTC.

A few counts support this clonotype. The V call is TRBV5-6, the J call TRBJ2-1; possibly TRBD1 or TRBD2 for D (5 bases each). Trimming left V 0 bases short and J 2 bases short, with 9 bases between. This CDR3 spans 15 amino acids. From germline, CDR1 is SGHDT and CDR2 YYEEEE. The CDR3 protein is CASSLGDRAYNEQFF. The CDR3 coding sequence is TGTGCCAGCAGCTTGGGGGACCGGGCCTACAATGAGCAGTTCTTC. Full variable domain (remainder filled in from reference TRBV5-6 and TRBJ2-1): DAGVTQSPTHLIKTRGQQVTLRCSPKSGHDTVSWYQQALGQGPQFIFQYYEEEERQRGNFPDRFSGHQFPNYSSELNVNALLLGDSALYLCASSLGDRAYNEQFFGPGTRLTVL.

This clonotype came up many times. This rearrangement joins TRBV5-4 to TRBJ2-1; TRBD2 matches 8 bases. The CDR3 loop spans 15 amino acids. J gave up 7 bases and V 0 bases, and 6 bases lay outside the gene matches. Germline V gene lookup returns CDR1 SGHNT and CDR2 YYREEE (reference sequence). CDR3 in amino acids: CASSLEAGDENEQFF. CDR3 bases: TGTGCCAGCAGCTTGGAAGCGGGAGATGAGAATGAGCAGTTCTTC.

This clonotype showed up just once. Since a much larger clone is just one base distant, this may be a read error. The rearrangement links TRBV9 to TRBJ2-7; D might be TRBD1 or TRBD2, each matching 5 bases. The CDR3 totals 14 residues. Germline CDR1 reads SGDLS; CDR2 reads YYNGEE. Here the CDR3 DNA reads TGTGCCAGCAGCGTAGAAGTCGGGGCCTACGAGCGGTACTTC. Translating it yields CASSVEVGAYERYF.

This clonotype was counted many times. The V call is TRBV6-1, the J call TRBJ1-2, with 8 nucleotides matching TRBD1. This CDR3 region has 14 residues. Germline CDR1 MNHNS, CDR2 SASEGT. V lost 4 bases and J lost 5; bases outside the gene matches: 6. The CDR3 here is CASSVLDREYGYTF. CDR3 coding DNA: TGTGCCAGCAGTGTGTTGGACAGGGAATATGGCTACACCTTC.

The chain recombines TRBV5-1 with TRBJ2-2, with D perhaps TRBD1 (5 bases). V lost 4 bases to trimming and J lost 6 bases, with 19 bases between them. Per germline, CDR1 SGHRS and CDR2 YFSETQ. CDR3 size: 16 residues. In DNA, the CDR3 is TGCGCCAGCAGCCCGACTCGCCCGGCGACAGCCGGGGAGCTGTTTTTT. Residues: CASSPTRPATAGELFF.

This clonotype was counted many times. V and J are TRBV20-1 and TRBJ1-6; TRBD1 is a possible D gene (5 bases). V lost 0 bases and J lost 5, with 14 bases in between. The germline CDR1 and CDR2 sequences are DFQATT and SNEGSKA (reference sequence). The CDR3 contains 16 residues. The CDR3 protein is CSARENRHGDNSPLHF. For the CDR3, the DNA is TGCAGTGCTAGAGAAAACAGGCACGGGGATAATTCACCCCTCCACTTT.

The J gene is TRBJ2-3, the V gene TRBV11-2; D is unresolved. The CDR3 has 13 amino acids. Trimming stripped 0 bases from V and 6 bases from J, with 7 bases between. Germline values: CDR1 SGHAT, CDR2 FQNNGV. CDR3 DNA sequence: TGTGCCAGCAGCTTAGATTCGGAGGATACGCAGTATTTT. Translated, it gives CASSLDSEDTQYF.

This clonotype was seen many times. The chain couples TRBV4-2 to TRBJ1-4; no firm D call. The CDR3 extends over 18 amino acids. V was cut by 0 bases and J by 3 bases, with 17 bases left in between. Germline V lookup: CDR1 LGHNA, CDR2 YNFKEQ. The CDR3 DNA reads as TGTGCCAGCAGCCAAGAGAGGTCAGGCGTAGTTTCTAATGAAAAACTGTTTTTT. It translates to CASSQERSGVVSNEKLFF.

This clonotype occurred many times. The CDR3 sequence: CASRDLAGRYNEQFF. CDR3 in DNA: TGTGCCAGCAGGGACCTAGCGGGGCGCTACAATGAGCAGTTCTTC. The chain is built from TRBV12-3 or TRBV12-4 and TRBJ2-1; 9 nucleotides match TRBD2. The CDR3 is 15 amino acids. Losses at the gene ends were 6 bases for V and 3 bases for J; bases not matched to a gene: 6.

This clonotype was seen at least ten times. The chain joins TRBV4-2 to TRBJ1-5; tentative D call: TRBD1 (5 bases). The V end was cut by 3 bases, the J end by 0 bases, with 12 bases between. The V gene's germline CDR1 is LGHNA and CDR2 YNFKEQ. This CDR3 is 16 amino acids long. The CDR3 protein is CASSQTGPHSNQPQHF. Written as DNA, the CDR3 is TGTGCCAGCAGCCAGACGGGACCCCATAGCAATCAGCCCCAGCATTTT.

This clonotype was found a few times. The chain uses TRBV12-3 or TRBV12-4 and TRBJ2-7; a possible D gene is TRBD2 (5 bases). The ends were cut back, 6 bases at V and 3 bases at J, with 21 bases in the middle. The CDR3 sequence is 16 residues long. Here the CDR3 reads CASSFKLRAANYEQYF. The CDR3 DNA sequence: TGTGCCAGCAGCTTCAAGTTGAGGGCGGCTAACTACGAGCAGTACTTC.

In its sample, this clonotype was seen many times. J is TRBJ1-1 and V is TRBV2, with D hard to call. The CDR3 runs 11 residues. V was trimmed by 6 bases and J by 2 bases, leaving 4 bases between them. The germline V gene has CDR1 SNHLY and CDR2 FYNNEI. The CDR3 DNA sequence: TGTGCCAGCAGCTCTAACACTGAAGCTTTCTTT. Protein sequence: CASSSNTEAFF.

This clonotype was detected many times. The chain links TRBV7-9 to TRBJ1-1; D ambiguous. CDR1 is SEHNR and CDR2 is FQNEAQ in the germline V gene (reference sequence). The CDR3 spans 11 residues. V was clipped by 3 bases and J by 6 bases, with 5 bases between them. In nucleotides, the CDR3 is TGTGCCAGCAGCTTGATGCCTGAAGCTTTCTTT. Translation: CASSLMPEAFF.

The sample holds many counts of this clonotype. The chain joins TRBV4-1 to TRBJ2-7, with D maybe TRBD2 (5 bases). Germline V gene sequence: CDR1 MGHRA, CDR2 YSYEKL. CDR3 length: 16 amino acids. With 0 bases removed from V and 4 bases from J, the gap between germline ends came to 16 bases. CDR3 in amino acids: CASSQDDEGVGYEQYF. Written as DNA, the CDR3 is TGCGCCAGCAGCCAAGATGACGAGGGAGTGGGTTACGAGCAGTACTTC.

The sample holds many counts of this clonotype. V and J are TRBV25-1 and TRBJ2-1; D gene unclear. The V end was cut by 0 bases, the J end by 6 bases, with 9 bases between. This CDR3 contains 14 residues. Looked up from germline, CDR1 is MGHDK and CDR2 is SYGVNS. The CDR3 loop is CASSEYTTVNEQFF. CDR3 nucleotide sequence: TGTGCCAGCAGTGAATATACCACCGTCAATGAGCAGTTCTTC.

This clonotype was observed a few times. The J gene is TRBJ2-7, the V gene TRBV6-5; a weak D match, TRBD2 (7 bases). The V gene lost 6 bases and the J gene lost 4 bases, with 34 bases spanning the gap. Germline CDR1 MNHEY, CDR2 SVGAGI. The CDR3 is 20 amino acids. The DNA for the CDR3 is TGTGCCAGCAGACCCACTGGCGCCGGGGGGAAGAGGACAGTGATTTACGAGCAGTACTTC. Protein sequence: CASRPTGAGGKRTVIYEQYF.

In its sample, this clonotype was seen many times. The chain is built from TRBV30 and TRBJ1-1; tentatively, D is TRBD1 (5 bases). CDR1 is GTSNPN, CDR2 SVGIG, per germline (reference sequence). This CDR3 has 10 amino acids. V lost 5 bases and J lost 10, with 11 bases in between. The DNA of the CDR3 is TGTGCCTGGGGCGGCGGGGGAGCTTTCTTT. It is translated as CAWGGGGAFF.

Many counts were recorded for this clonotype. This CDR3 reads CASSLGQGVVRQFF. In DNA, the CDR3 is TGCGCCAGCAGCCTGGGACAGGGGGTGGTTCGGCAGTTCTTC. J is TRBJ2-1 and V is TRBV5-1, with TRBD1 matching over 11 bases. This CDR3 region has 14 residues. Germline V gives CDR1 SGHRS, CDR2 YFSETQ. The trim removed 4 bases at V and 12 bases at J, leaving 9 bases unmatched.